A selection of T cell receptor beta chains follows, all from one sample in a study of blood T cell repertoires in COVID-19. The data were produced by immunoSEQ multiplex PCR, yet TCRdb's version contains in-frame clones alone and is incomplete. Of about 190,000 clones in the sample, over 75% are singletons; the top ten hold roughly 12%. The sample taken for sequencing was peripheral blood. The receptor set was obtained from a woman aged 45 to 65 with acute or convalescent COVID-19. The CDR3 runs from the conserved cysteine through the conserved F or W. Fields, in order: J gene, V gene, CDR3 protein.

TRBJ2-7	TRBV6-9	CASSYAGQPYEQYF
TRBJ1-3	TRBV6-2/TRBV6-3	CASSSSGGRRGNTIYF
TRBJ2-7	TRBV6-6	CASSSRGIHEQYF
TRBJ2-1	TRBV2	CASSAGGGGAREQFF
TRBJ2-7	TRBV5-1	CASIDKPRGLEQYF
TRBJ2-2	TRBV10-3	CAISDRVGNTGELFF
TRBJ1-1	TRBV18	CASSPKTGYAEAFF
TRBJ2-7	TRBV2	CASSTNQGYEQYF
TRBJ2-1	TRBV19	CASTKSGLSYNEQFF
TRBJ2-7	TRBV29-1	CSVARTGGYEQYF
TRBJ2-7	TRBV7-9	CASRSSGGLDYEQYF
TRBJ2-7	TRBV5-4	CASSWLAGTGLDEQYF
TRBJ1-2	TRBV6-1	CASSEVGGTVGGYTF
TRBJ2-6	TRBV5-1	CASSFRQVVTGANVLTF
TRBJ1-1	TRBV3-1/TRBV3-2	CASSPSGQGGTEAFF
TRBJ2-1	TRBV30	CAWNRVHNEQFF
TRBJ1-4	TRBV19	CASSRQFNEKLFF
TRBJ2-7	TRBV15	CATSREGTGASYEQYF
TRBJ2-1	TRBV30	CAWSVGMTWEFF
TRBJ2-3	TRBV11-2	CASSLVTRGGSTDTQYF
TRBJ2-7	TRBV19	CASSIRNGGSYEQYF
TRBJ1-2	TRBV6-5	CASSPGTGVYGYTF
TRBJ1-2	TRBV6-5	CASSPGGRYGYTF
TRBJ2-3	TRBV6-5	CASSGRTDTQYF
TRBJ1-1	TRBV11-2	CASSPGTGVLLNTEAFF
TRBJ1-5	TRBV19	CASHGGGILTEAQHF
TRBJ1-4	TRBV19	CASRNRGEEKLFF
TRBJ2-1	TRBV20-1	CSFAVYNEQFF
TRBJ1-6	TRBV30	CAWRPGQSSYNSPLHF
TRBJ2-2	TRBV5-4	CASSPRGGSFGTGELFF
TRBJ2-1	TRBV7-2	CASSSRRGGDNEQFF
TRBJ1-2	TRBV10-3	CAISGGGGYTF
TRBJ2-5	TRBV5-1	CASSSQGEETQYF
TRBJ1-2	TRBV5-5	CASSSEDRVKNTF
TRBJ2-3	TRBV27	CASSRGQGANTQYF
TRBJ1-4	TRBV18	CASSRFQGGENEKLFF
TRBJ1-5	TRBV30	CAWSDGGKPQHF
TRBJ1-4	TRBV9	CASSPQGGWDEKLFF
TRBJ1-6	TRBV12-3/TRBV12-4	CASRRGVTSPLHF
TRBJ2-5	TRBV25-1	CASSLLAGGNQETQYF
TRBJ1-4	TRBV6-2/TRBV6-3	CASSYIGRENEKLFF
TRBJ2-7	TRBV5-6	CASSLGSRDGEQYF
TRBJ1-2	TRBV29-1	CSVASSGSSNYGYTF
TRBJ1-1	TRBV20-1	CSAGFNTEAFF
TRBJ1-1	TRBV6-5	CASRFRGRDTEAFF
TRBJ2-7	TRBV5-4	CASSLKKGGDYEQYF
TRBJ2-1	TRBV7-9	CASSGGAYNEQFF
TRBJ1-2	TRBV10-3	CAISERTDQGGGYTF
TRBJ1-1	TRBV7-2	CASSSQGVIRNTEAFF
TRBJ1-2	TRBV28	CASSSTGTGYGYTF
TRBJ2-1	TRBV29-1	CSLAVSNNEQFF
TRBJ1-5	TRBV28	CASSSGTSSDQPQHF
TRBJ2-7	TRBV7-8	CASSPQGAETSYEQYF
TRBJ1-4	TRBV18	CASSQATSEKLFF
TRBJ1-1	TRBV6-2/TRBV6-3	CASSPTGKRGTEAFF
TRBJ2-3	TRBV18	CASSPKDRGRTDTQYF
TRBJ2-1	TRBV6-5	CASRRQGPYNEQFF
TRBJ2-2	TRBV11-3	CASSLSLAGGGGELFF
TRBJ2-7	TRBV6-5	CASSTGSFYEQYF